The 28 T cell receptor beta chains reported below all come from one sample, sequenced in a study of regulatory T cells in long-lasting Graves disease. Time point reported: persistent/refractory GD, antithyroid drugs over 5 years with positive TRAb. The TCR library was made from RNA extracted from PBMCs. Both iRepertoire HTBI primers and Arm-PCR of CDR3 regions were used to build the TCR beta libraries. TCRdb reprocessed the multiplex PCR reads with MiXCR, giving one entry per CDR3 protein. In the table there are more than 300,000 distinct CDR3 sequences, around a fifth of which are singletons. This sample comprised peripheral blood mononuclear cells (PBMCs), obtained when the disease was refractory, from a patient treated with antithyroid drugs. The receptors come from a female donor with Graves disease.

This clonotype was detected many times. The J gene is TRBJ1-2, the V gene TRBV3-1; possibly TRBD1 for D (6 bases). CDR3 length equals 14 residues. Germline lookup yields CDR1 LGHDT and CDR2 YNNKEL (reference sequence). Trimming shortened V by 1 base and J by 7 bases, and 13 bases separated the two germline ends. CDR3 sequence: CASSQVGGVSGYTF. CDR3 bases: TGTGCCAGCAGCCAAGTAGGGGGGGTCAGTGGCTACACCTTC.

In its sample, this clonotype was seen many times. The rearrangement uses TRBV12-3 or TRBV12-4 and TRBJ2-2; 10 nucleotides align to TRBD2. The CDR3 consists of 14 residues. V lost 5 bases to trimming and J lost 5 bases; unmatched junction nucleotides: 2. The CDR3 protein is CASSPGLATGELFF. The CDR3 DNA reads TGTGCCAGCAGTCCGGGACTAGCGACCGGGGAGCTGTTTTTT.

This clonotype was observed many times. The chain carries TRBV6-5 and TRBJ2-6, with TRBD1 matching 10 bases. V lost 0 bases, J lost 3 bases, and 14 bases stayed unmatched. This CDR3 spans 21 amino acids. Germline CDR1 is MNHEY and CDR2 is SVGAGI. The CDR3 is CASSYSGVGDRGRVGANVLTF. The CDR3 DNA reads TGTGCCAGCAGTTACTCGGGAGTCGGCGACAGGGGGCGCGTTGGGGCCAACGTCCTGACTTTC.

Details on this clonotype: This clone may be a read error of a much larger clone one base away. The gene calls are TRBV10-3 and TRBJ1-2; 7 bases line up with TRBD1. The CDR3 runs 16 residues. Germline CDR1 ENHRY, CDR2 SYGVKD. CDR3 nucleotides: TGTGCCATCAGCCAAGAAACAGGGGCTTCGAGCTATGGCCACACCTTC. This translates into CAISQETGASSYGHTF.

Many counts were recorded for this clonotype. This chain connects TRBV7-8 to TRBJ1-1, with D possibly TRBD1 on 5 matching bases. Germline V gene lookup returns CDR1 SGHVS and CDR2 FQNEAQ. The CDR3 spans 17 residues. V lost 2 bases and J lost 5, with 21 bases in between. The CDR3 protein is CASSLMGTARLSTEAFF. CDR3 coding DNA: TGTGCCAGCAGCTTAATGGGGACGGCTCGCCTTTCGACTGAAGCTTTCTTT.

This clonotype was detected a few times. CDR3 protein: CASSTGTSDQETQYF. The CDR3 DNA is TGTGCCAGCAGCACAGGGACTAGCGACCAAGAGACCCAGTACTTC. The V call is TRBV7-8, the J call TRBJ2-5; 10 positions match TRBD2. The CDR3 is 15 residues long. V shed 5 bases and J 0 bases; nucleotides not matched to a gene: 3. Germline-derived CDR1 and CDR2 are SGHVS and FQNEAQ.

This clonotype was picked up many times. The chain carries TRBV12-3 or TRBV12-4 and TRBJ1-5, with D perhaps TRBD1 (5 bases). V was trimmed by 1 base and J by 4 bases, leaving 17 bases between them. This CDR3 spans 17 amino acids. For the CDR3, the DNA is TGTGCCAGCAGTTTAGGGAGCGCAGGTAAGGGGAATCAGCCCCAGCATTTT. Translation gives CASSLGSAGKGNQPQHF.

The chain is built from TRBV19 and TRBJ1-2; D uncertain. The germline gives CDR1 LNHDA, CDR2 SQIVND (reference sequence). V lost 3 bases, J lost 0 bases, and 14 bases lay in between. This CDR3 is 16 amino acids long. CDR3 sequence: CASSMRQAVANYGYTF. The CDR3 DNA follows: TGTGCCAGTAGTATGCGGCAGGCCGTAGCTAACTATGGCTACACCTTC.

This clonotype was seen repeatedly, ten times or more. In nucleotides, the CDR3 is TGTGCCAGCAGCCCCAGGGGAGGTAATTCACCCCTCCACTTT. It codes for CASSPRGGNSPLHF. The genes are TRBV6-1 and TRBJ1-6; tentative D call: TRBD1 (6 bases). Germline V gives CDR1 MNHNS, CDR2 SASEGT. CDR3 size: 14 residues. V gave up 6 bases and J gave up 6 bases, with 12 bases separating them.

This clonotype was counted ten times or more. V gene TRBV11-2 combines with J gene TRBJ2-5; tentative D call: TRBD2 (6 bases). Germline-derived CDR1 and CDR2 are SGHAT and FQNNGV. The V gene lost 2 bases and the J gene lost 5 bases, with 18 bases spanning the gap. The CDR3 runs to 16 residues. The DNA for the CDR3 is TGTGCCAGCAGCTTATTAACACTAGCCGGAGCGGAGACCCAGTACTTC. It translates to CASSLLTLAGAETQYF. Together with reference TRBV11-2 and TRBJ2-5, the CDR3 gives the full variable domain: EAGVAQSPRYKIIEKRQSVAFWCNPISGHATLYWYQQILGQGPKLLIQFQNNGVVDDSQLPKDRFSAERLKGVDSTLKIQPAKLEDSAVYLCASSLLTLAGAETQYFGPGTRLLVL.

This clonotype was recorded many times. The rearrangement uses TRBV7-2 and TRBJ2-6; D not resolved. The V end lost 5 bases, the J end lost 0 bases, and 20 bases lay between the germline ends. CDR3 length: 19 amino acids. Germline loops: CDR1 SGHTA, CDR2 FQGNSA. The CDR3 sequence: CASSPRTPSPVSGANVLTF. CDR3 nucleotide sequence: TGTGCCAGCAGCCCTCGGACCCCATCTCCCGTCTCTGGGGCCAACGTCCTGACTTTC.

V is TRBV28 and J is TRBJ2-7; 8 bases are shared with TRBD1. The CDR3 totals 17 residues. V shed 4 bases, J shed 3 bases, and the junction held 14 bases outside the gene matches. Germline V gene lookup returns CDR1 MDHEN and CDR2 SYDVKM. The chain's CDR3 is CASSSWTGQGSHYEQYF. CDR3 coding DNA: TGTGCCAGCAGTTCTTGGACTGGACAGGGATCCCACTACGAGCAGTACTTC. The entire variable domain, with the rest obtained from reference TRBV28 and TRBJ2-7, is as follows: DVKVTQSSRYLVKRTGEKVFLECVQDMDHENMFWYRQDPGLGLRLIYFSYDVKMKEKGDIPEGYSVSREKKERFSLILESASTNQTSMYLCASSSWTGQGSHYEQYFGPGTRLTVT.

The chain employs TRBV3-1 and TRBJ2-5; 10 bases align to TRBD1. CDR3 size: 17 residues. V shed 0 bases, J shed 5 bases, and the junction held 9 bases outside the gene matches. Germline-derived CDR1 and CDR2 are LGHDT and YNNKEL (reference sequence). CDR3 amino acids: CASSQDRGQGDAETQYF. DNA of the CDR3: TGTGCCAGCAGCCAAGATCGAGGACAGGGGGATGCCGAGACCCAGTACTTC.

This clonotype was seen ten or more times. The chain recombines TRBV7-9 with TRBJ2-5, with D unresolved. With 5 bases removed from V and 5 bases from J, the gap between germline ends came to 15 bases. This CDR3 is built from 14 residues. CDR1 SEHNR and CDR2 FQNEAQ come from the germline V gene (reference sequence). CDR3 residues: CASSRPGRVETQYF. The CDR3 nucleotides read TGTGCCAGCAGCCGGCCCGGCCGGGTGGAGACCCAGTACTTC.

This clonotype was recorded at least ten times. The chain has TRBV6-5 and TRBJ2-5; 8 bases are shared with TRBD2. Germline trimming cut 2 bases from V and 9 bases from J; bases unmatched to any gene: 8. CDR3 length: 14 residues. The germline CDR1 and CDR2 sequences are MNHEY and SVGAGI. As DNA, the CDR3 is TGTGCCAGCAGTTACACTAGCGGTCCAGGGGCCCAGTACTTC. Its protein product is CASSYTSGPGAQYF.

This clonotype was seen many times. Here the CDR3 DNA reads TGTGCCAGCAGTTTTCGGGAGTGGAGCAATCAGCCCCAGCATTTT. It codes for CASSFREWSNQPQHF. This sequence joins TRBV12-3 or TRBV12-4 and TRBJ1-5, with D unclear. The CDR3 length is 15 residues. V was cut by 3 bases and J by 1 base, with 10 bases left in between.

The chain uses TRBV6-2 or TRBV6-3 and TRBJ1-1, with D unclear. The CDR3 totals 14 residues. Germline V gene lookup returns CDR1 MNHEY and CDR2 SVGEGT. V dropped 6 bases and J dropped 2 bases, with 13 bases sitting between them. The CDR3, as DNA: TGTGCCAGCAGCTCCTCAACAACTAACACTGAAGCTTTCTTT. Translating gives CASSSSTTNTEAFF.

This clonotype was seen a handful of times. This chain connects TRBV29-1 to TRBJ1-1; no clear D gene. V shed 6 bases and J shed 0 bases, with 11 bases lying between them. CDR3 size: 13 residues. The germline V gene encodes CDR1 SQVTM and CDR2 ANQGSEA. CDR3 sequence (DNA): TGCAGCGTGCGAGGGATCATGAACACTGAAGCTTTCTTT. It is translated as CSVRGIMNTEAFF.

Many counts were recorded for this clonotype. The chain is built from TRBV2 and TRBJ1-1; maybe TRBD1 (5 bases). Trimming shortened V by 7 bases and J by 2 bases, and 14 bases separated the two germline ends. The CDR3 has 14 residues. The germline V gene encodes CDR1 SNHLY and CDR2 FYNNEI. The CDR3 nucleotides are TGTGCCAGCACTTGGACACTGGATAACACTGAAGCTTTCTTT. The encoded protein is CASTWTLDNTEAFF.

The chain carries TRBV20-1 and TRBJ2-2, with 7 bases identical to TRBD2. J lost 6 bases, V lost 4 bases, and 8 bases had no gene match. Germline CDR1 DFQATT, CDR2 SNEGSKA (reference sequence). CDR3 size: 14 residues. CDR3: CSATPLAKAGELFF. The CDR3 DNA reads TGCAGTGCTACCCCACTAGCGAAGGCCGGGGAGCTGTTTTTT.

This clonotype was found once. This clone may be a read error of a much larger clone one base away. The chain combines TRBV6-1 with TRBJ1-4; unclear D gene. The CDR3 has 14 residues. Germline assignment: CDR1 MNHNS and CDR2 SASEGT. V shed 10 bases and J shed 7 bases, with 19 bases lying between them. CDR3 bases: TGTGCCACACTGCCCTACGGACGGGGTGAAAAACTGTTTTTT. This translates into CATLPYGRGEKLFF.

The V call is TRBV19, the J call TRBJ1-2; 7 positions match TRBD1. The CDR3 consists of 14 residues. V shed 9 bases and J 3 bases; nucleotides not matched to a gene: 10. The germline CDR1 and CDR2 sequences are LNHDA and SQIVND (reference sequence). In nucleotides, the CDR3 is TGTGCCAGCACACCGTCCAGGGGGGACTATGGCTACACCTTC. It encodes CASTPSRGDYGYTF. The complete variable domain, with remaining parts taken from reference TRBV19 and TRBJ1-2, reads DGGITQSPKYLFRKEGQNVTLSCEQNLNHDAMYWYRQDPGQGLRLIYYSQIVNDFQKGDIAEGYSVSREKKESFPLTVTSAQKNPTAFYLCASTPSRGDYGYTFGSGTRLTVV.

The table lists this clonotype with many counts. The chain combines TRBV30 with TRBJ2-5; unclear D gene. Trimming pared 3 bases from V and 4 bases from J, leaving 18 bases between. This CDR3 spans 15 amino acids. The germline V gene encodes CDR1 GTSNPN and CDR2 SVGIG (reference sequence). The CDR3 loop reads CAWSKQLRAGETQYF. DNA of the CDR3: TGTGCCTGGAGCAAACAGCTCCGGGCAGGAGAGACCCAGTACTTC.

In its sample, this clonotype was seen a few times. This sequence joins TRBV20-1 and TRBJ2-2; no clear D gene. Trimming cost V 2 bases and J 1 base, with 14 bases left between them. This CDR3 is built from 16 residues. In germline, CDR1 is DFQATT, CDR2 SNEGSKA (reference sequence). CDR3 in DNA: TGCAGTGCTAGAAAATTGCCAGAGATGAACACCGGGGAGCTGTTTTTT. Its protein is CSARKLPEMNTGELFF.

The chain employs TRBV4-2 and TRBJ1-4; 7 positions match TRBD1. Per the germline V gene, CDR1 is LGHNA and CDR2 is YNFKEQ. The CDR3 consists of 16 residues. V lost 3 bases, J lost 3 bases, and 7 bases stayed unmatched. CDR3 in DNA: TGTGCCAGCAGCCATCACCGGGACAGATCTAATGAAAAACTGTTTTTT. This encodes CASSHHRDRSNEKLFF.

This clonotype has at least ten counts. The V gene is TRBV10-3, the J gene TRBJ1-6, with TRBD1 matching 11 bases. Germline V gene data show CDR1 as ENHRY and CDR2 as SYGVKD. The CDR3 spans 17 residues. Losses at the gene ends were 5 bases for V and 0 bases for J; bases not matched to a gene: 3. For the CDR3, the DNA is TGTGCCATCAGTCCCGGGACAGGGGGCTCCTATAATTCACCCCTCCACTTT. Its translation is CAISPGTGGSYNSPLHF.

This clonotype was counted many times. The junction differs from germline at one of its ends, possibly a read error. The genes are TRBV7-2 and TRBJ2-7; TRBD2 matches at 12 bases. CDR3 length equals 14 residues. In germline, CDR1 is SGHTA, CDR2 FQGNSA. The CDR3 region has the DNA TGTGCCAGCAGCCTAGCGGGGGGGCTGGACGAGCAGTACTTC. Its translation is CASSLAGGLDEQYF.

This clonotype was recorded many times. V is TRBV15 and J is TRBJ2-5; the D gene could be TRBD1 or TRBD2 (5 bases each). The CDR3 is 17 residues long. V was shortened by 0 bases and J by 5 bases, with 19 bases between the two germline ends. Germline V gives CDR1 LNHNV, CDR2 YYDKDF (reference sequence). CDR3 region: CATSRDRGPTAGETQYF. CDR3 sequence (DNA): TGTGCCACCAGCAGAGATCGGGGACCAACCGCCGGGGAGACCCAGTACTTC.